The next 25 T cell receptor beta chains were all read from a single sample in a study of T cells in Graves' hyperthyroidism and ophthalmopathy. RNA transcripts provided the source from which TCR beta CDR3 regions were amplified. HTBI primers were used for first-round RT-PCR of the TCR CDR3. MiXCR, applied by TCRdb to the multiplex PCR reads, yields one record per CDR3 protein. The data contain about 360,000 distinct CDR3 sequences, about 25% of them singletons. Sequenced: blood. The receptors were gathered from a man aged 50 or older with Graves' hyperthyroidism.

This clonotype was recorded a few times. The chain uses TRBV6-5 and TRBJ1-5, with a weak D call TRBD1 (5 bases). The CDR3 runs to 14 residues. V shed 0 bases and J shed 2 bases, with 5 bases lying between them. Germline assignment: CDR1 MNHEY and CDR2 SVGAGI. The CDR3 nucleotides read TGTGCCAGCAGTTACTCGACAGGCAATCAGCCCCAGCATTTT. This gives the protein CASSYSTGNQPQHF.

The genes are TRBV7-9 and TRBJ1-1; D not certain. This CDR3 region has 15 residues. V lost 5 bases and J lost 5, with 18 bases in between. The germline V gene has CDR1 SEHNR and CDR2 FQNEAQ (reference sequence). The CDR3 DNA reads as TGTGCCAGCAGCCTGGCCGGTGGGGAGCAAACTGAAGCTTTCTTT. Its translation: CASSLAGGEQTEAFF.

The sample holds a few counts of this clonotype. The CDR3 region is CSARGNSDQPQHF. The CDR3, as DNA: TGCAGTGCTAGAGGGAACAGCGATCAGCCCCAGCATTTT. V and J are TRBV20-1 and TRBJ1-5; no reliable D call. The germline gives CDR1 DFQATT, CDR2 SNEGSKA (reference sequence). The CDR3 covers 13 residues. Trimming pared 1 base from V and 5 bases from J, leaving 9 bases between.

There are a few counts of this clonotype. This chain uses TRBV27 with TRBJ2-1; perhaps TRBD2 as D (5 bases). From germline, CDR1 is MNHEY and CDR2 SMNVEV (reference sequence). CDR3 length: 14 amino acids. Deletions cut 6 bases from V and 8 bases from J, with 17 bases between. This CDR3 is CASSLILTRDEQFF. The CDR3 DNA sequence: TGTGCCAGCAGCCTTATCCTAACTAGAGATGAGCAGTTCTTC.

This clonotype was recorded at least ten times. The chain is built from TRBV2 and TRBJ2-1, with TRBD1 as a possible D gene (6 bases). V dropped 1 base and J dropped 0 bases, with 13 bases sitting between them. This CDR3 is built from 17 residues. Germline-derived CDR1 and CDR2 are SNHLY and FYNNEI. The CDR3 coding sequence is TGTGCCAGCAGTGAAGAAGGGGGTTACAGCTCCTACAATGAGCAGTTCTTC. It codes for CASSEEGGYSSYNEQFF.

The chain couples TRBV19 to TRBJ1-2; a weak D match, TRBD1 (6 bases). This CDR3 is 12 amino acids long. V was shortened by 7 bases and J by 5 bases, with 11 bases between the two germline ends. From germline, CDR1 is LNHDA and CDR2 SQIVND (reference sequence). CDR3 coding DNA: TGTGCCAGTAAGGACAGACGTTATGGCTACACCTTC. Protein sequence: CASKDRRYGYTF.

This clonotype has just a few counts. This sequence joins TRBV7-3 and TRBJ2-1; D may be TRBD2 (7 bases). V was shortened by 2 bases and J by 9 bases, with 20 bases between the two germline ends. The CDR3 loop spans 16 amino acids. Germline lookup yields CDR1 SGHTA and CDR2 FQGTGA. The DNA of the CDR3 is TGTGCCAGCAGCTTAGCACCTCAAGGGGGGGTGGGTGAGCAGTTCTTC. Translating it yields CASSLAPQGGVGEQFF.

In its sample, this clonotype was seen a few times. In DNA, the CDR3 is TGTGCCAGCAGCTTAGTTCCTAAGAACACCGGGGAGCTGTTTTTT. It encodes CASSLVPKNTGELFF. V gene TRBV11-2 combines with J gene TRBJ2-2; D is uncertain. CDR1 SGHAT and CDR2 FQNNGV come from the germline V gene. V dropped 1 base and J dropped 1 base, with 7 bases sitting between them. The CDR3 loop spans 15 amino acids.

This clonotype was counted a few times. V usage is TRBV5-5 and J usage is TRBJ1-1; perhaps TRBD1 as D (5 bases). There are 15 residues in the CDR3. Germline V lookup: CDR1 SGHKS, CDR2 YYEKEE (reference sequence). V lost 4 bases and J lost 0, with 13 bases in between. CDR3 protein: CASSLGTAMNTEAFF. Written as DNA, the CDR3 is TGTGCCAGCAGCCTCGGGACTGCAATGAACACTGAAGCTTTCTTT.

The chain combines TRBV7-2 with TRBJ2-5; the D is unclear. The CDR3 spans 15 residues. Deletions cut 1 base from V and 4 bases from J, with 13 bases between. CDR1 is SGHTA and CDR2 is FQGNSA in the germline V gene. CDR3 sequence (DNA): TGTGCCAGCAGCTTAGTGCCTGCCAGTGGAGAGACCCAGTACTTC. Residues: CASSLVPASGETQYF.

The V call is TRBV20-1, the J call TRBJ2-1, with D possibly TRBD1 on 6 matching bases. CDR3 length equals 13 residues. Germline lookup yields CDR1 DFQATT and CDR2 SNEGSKA (reference sequence). The V and J ends lost 6 bases and 6 bases respectively, with 15 bases between them. Written as DNA, the CDR3 is TGCAGTGCCCTTTCTAGCAGGGGCAATGAGCAGTTCTTC. Translation: CSALSSRGNEQFF.

The gene calls are TRBV20-1 and TRBJ1-6, with D possibly TRBD1 on 5 matching bases. The CDR3 consists of 14 residues. CDR1 DFQATT and CDR2 SNEGSKA come from the germline V gene (reference sequence). V shed 0 bases and J shed 7 bases, with 10 bases lying between them. The DNA for the CDR3 is TGCAGTGCTAGAGATGGGGCAGCAAATTCACCCCTCCACTTT. It yields the protein CSARDGAANSPLHF.

The chain links TRBV5-4 to TRBJ2-1; TRBD2 matches 9 bases. The V gene's germline CDR1 is SGHNT and CDR2 YYREEE (reference sequence). CDR3 size: 16 residues. With V trimmed by 0 bases and J by 7 bases, 8 bases remained unmatched. The CDR3 DNA is TGTGCCAGCAGCTTGGCCGTTAGCGGGAGTTCTAATGAGCAGTTCTTC. Its translation is CASSLAVSGSSNEQFF.

This clonotype has at least ten counts. V usage is TRBV5-1 and J usage is TRBJ2-3; 12 positions agree with TRBD2. Trimming cost V 4 bases and J 6 bases; bases outside gene matches: 6. This CDR3 contains 15 residues. CDR1 is SGHRS and CDR2 is YFSETQ in the germline V gene. The CDR3, as DNA: TGCGCCAGCAGCCTGACTAGCGGGGGCAAGGATACGCAGTATTTT. It encodes CASSLTSGGKDTQYF. Based on the CDR3 plus reference TRBV5-1 and TRBJ2-3, the full variable domain is KAGVTQTPRYLIKTRGQQVTLSCSPISGHRSVSWYQQTPGQGLQFLFEYFSETQRNKGNFPGRFSGRQFSNSRSEMNVSTLELGDSALYLCASSLTSGGKDTQYFGPGTRLTVL.

This chain links TRBV5-1 with TRBJ2-3, with D tentatively TRBD2 (5 bases). The CDR3 sequence is 15 residues long. The ends were cut back, 4 bases at V and 0 bases at J, with 12 bases in the middle. The germline V gene encodes CDR1 SGHRS and CDR2 YFSETQ. The CDR3 is CASSRSGPSTDTQYF. In DNA form, the CDR3 reads TGCGCCAGCAGCCGAAGCGGTCCTAGCACAGATACGCAGTATTTT.

In this sample, this clonotype turned up many times. A read error may account for a junction end that differs from germline. The V and J genes are TRBV19 and TRBJ2-1; D unresolved. CDR3 size: 11 residues. Looked up from germline, CDR1 is LNHDA and CDR2 is SQIVND (reference sequence). The CDR3: CASSSRNEQFF. The CDR3 DNA reads as TGTGCCAGCAGTAGCAGAAATGAGCAGTTCTTC.

A note on this clonotype: A much larger clonotype is one base distant, so this may be a read error. This CDR3 fails to terminate in the conserved phenylalanine or tryptophan, so it likely reflects a read error. This chain uses TRBV7-3 with TRBJ2-7; 11 bases map to TRBD1. The V and J ends lost 4 bases and 3 bases, in that order; junction bases with no gene match: 5. Per germline, CDR1 SGHTA and CDR2 FQGTGA. There are 15 residues in the CDR3. The CDR3 loop is CASSSAGTGGYEQYS. CDR3 DNA sequence: TGTGCCAGCAGCTCAGCCGGGACAGGGGGCTACGAGCAGTACTCC.

This clonotype was counted many times. V gene TRBV27 combines with J gene TRBJ2-1; tentatively, D is TRBD2 (5 bases). Between the trimmed V and J ends, which lost 6 bases and 4 bases, there was a span of 22 bases. Germline V gene data show CDR1 as MNHEY and CDR2 as SMNVEV (reference sequence). The CDR3 covers 17 residues. The CDR3 DNA reads TGTGCCAGCAGCCCTATAGGGATTCGGGAAGGTTACAATGAGCAGTTCTTC. It encodes CASSPIGIREGYNEQFF.

The rearrangement joins TRBV24-1 to TRBJ2-5; perhaps TRBD1 as D (6 bases). The germline V gene encodes CDR1 KGHDR and CDR2 SFDVKD. This CDR3 comprises 13 residues. Trimming left V 8 bases short and J 2 bases short, with 11 bases between. The CDR3 here is CATTDSQQETQYF. CDR3 nucleotides: TGTGCCACCACGGACAGCCAGCAAGAGACCCAGTACTTC.

A few counts support this clonotype. V is TRBV18 and J is TRBJ2-1, with 7 positions matching TRBD2. CDR1 is KGHSH and CDR2 is LQKENI in the germline V gene. V trimming: 1 base; J trimming: 9 bases; junction bases outside the gene matches: 9. CDR3 length: 15 amino acids. CDR3 bases: TGTGCCAGCTCACCACTCCTAGCGGAGTACGGTGAGCAGTTCTTC. This translates into CASSPLLAEYGEQFF.

Ten or more counts support this clonotype. The rearrangement links TRBV18 to TRBJ1-1, with D possibly TRBD1 on 5 matching bases. The CDR3 spans 13 residues. Germline CDR1 and CDR2: KGHSH and LQKENI. V was clipped by 6 bases and J by 3 bases, with 11 bases between them. The CDR3 DNA reads TGTGCCAGCTCGCCCGGGACCGACACTGAAGCTTTCTTT. This sequence encodes CASSPGTDTEAFF.

This chain connects TRBV6-1 to TRBJ1-5, with 8 positions matching TRBD1. V trimming: 5 bases; J trimming: 9 bases; junction bases outside the gene matches: 15. The CDR3 is 16 amino acids. The germline gives CDR1 MNHNS, CDR2 SASEGT. The CDR3 spells CASSPLDRADMGPQHF. CDR3 bases: TGTGCCAGCAGTCCTCTGGACAGGGCTGATATGGGGCCCCAGCATTTT.

This clonotype was detected a few times. The genes are TRBV13 and TRBJ2-3, with 9 bases aligning to TRBD2. The CDR3 consists of 15 residues. The J segment lost 4 bases and the V segment lost 5 bases, leaving 7 bases of the junction unmatched. Germline values: CDR1 PRHDT, CDR2 FYEKMQ (reference sequence). The CDR3 bases are TGTGCCAGCAGCATTAGCGGGAGTAGAGCAGATACGCAGTATTTT. Translated, it gives CASSISGSRADTQYF. Full variable domain (missing parts from reference TRBV13 and TRBJ2-3): AAGVIQSPRHLIKEKRETATLKCYPIPRHDTVYWYQQGPGQDPQFLISFYEKMQSDKGSIPDRFSAQQFSDYHSELNMSSLELGDSALYFCASSISGSRADTQYFGPGTRLTVL.

This clonotype was picked up a small number of times. This chain links TRBV19 with TRBJ2-3, with D possibly being TRBD2 (6 bases). V shed 4 bases and J shed 2 bases, with 16 bases lying between them. Germline CDR1 reads LNHDA; CDR2 reads SQIVND (reference sequence). The CDR3 loop spans 16 amino acids. The CDR3 nucleotides are TGTGCCAGTAGTACTTGGGCGGGATATGCCACAGATACGCAGTATTTT. Translated: CASSTWAGYATDTQYF.

This clonotype occurred a few times. This rearrangement joins TRBV11-2 to TRBJ2-1, with 13 bases lining up with TRBD2. This CDR3 spans 16 amino acids. The V gene's germline CDR1 is SGHAT and CDR2 FQNNGV. J gave up 3 bases and V 5 bases, and 4 bases lay outside the gene matches. CDR3 sequence reads: CASSPGTSGIYNEQFF. The CDR3 region has the DNA TGTGCCAGCAGCCCCGGGACTAGCGGGATCTACAATGAGCAGTTCTTC.